Presented here are 2 T cell receptor beta chains from one specimen sequenced in a study of T-cell memory formation after mild COVID-19. TCRdb passed the 5' RACE reads through MiXCR, listing each CDR3 protein once. The table has under 450,000 distinct CDR3 sequences, less than 25% seen once. The sample taken for sequencing was PBMCs or a T cell subset sorted from them (not recorded which). These receptors originate from an adult woman who had mild COVID-19 (a few samples of this study predate the infection). Cell type and time point are not known.

V is TRBV20-1 and J is TRBJ2-1, with 9 bases matching TRBD2. The V gene's germline CDR1 is DFQATT and CDR2 SNEGSKA (reference sequence). Germline trimming cut 0 bases from V and 0 bases from J; bases unmatched to any gene: 6. This CDR3 contains 17 residues. The DNA of the CDR3 is TGCAGTGCTAGAGATCCCATTAGCGGGAGCTCCTACAATGAGCAGTTCTTC. It translates to CSARDPISGSSYNEQFF.

The chain is built from TRBV5-1 and TRBJ2-7, with TRBD2 matching 7 bases. CDR3 size: 16 residues. Germline V gene lookup returns CDR1 SGHRS and CDR2 YFSETQ. The V and J ends lost 3 bases and 0 bases, in that order; junction bases with no gene match: 9. CDR3 residues: CASSSRTGGISYEQYF. CDR3 nucleotides: TGCGCCAGCAGCTCCCGCACGGGGGGTATCTCCTACGAGCAGTACTTC.